Presented here are 30 T cell receptor beta chains from one specimen sequenced in a study of shared clonotypes between healthy human individuals. CD45RO-negative, CCR7-selected cells formed the naive CD8 fraction, which excluded terminally differentiated effector memory CD45RA+ cells. The assay was immunoSEQ multiplex PCR, and TCRdb's table has in-frame clones only and misses some. Of some 1,900,000 clones in the sample, about 95% are singletons; the top ten hold under 1.5%. Sequencing used naive CD8+ T cells sorted from blood. Receptor source: a man younger than 35 in good health.

V gene TRBV10-1 combines with J gene TRBJ2-5; D is unclear. Trimming pared 0 bases from V and 5 bases from J, leaving 10 bases between. CDR3 size: 14 residues. CDR1 and CDR2 (germline): WNHNN, SYGVQD (reference sequence). The CDR3 bases are TGCGCCAGCAGTGAGTCAGCCCGGTGGGAGACCCAGTACTTC. Translating gives CASSESARWETQYF.

This rearrangement joins TRBV5-6 to TRBJ1-4, with D tentatively TRBD1 (6 bases). Trimming shortened V by 6 bases and J by 8 bases, and 20 bases separated the two germline ends. Per the germline V gene, CDR1 is SGHDT and CDR2 is YYEEEE. The CDR3 length is 15 residues. The CDR3 DNA sequence: TGTGCCAGCAACTCCGCGGGTGGGGGCGACGAAAAACTGTTTTTT. It yields the protein CASNSAGGGDEKLFF.

The chain carries TRBV7-9 and TRBJ2-5; D is ambiguous. This CDR3 spans 15 amino acids. Germline V gives CDR1 SEHNR, CDR2 FQNEAQ (reference sequence). V lost 5 bases, J lost 1 base, and 14 bases lay in between. For the CDR3, the DNA is TGTGCCAGCAGCCTGCCAACAGAGATCCAAGAGACCCAGTACTTC. It specifies CASSLPTEIQETQYF.

The V call is TRBV18, the J call TRBJ2-7; TRBD1 might be the D (6 bases). Germline V lookup: CDR1 KGHSH, CDR2 LQKENI. The CDR3 runs 13 residues. V was shortened by 3 bases and J by 2 bases, with 8 bases between the two germline ends. The CDR3 loop reads CASSPGTTYEQYF. The CDR3 bases are TGTGCCAGCTCACCCGGGACAACCTACGAGCAGTACTTC.

The J gene is TRBJ1-2, the V gene TRBV28; no firm D call. CDR3 length: 14 amino acids. The germline CDR1 and CDR2 sequences are MDHEN and SYDVKM. The V and J ends lost 5 bases and 6 bases respectively, with 16 bases between them. CDR3 DNA sequence: TGTGCCAGCAGTCGACCTGAAGGAGTGAATGGCTACACCTTC. Encoded protein: CASSRPEGVNGYTF.

The rearrangement links TRBV6-4 to TRBJ2-6, with D perhaps assigned TRBD1 or TRBD2 (5 bases each). The ends were cut back, 8 bases at V and 4 bases at J, with 21 bases in the middle. The CDR3 loop spans 17 amino acids. The germline gives CDR1 MRHNA, CDR2 SNTAGT. The CDR3 here is CASGTGTPLAGANVLTF. The CDR3 region has the DNA TGTGCCAGCGGCACCGGGACGCCTTTAGCCGGGGCCAACGTCCTGACTTTC.

The chain has TRBV6-5 and TRBJ2-2, with no clear D. The V gene's germline CDR1 is MNHEY and CDR2 SVGAGI. V was clipped by 3 bases and J by 6 bases, with 11 bases between them. The CDR3 totals 14 residues. For the CDR3, the DNA is TGTGCCAGCAGTTATATCCAGCATTCCGGGGAGCTGTTTTTT. The encoded protein is CASSYIQHSGELFF.

The chain is built from TRBV6-1 and TRBJ2-5, with D perhaps matching TRBD1 (5 bases). Germline V lookup: CDR1 MNHNS, CDR2 SASEGT. Trimming pared 2 bases from V and 4 bases from J, leaving 11 bases between. This CDR3 is 14 amino acids long. The CDR3 region is CASSELKGAETQYF. Written as DNA, the CDR3 is TGTGCCAGCAGTGAATTGAAAGGGGCAGAGACCCAGTACTTC.

V is TRBV5-8 and J is TRBJ2-7; perhaps TRBD1 as D (6 bases). V was shortened by 2 bases and J by 0 bases, with 15 bases between the two germline ends. The CDR3 sequence is 16 residues long. Germline V gene lookup returns CDR1 SGHTS and CDR2 YDEGEE. CDR3 nucleotides: TGTGCCAGCAGCTTAACATCCGGGACACTCTCCTACGAGCAGTACTTC. It specifies CASSLTSGTLSYEQYF.

The chain has TRBV30 and TRBJ1-1, with a weak D call TRBD1 (5 bases). Trimming took 0 bases from V and 4 from J, leaving 9 bases between them. The CDR3 is 13 amino acids. Germline CDR1 is GTSNPN and CDR2 is SVGIG (reference sequence). CDR3 bases: TGTGCCTGGAGTGTACCAGGGAGCACTGAAGCTTTCTTT. Protein: CAWSVPGSTEAFF.

This chain connects TRBV7-9 to TRBJ2-5; D possibly matches TRBD1 or TRBD2 (6 bases each). Germline V CDR1 and CDR2: SEHNR, FQNEAQ (reference sequence). The CDR3 runs 14 residues. Deletions cut 5 bases from V and 5 bases from J, with 15 bases between. The DNA for the CDR3 is TGTGCCAGCAGCGACGTAGGGGGGCCGGAGACCCAGTACTTC. This sequence encodes CASSDVGGPETQYF.

The chain links TRBV5-6 to TRBJ2-1; 8 bases fit TRBD2. Unmatched junction bases numbered 19, after V lost 3 bases and J lost 8 bases. The CDR3 totals 18 residues. The germline gives CDR1 SGHDT, CDR2 YYEEEE. The CDR3 bases are TGTGCCAGCAGCTGGGGCTATTTAAGGACTAGCCGGCACGATGAGCAGTTCTTC. Its protein product is CASSWGYLRTSRHDEQFF.

The chain joins TRBV18 to TRBJ2-3; TRBD1 aligns across 8 bases. With 3 bases clipped from V and 5 bases from J, the junction kept 4 bases outside the gene matches. The CDR3 runs 14 residues. Germline-derived CDR1 and CDR2 are KGHSH and LQKENI. CDR3 residues: CASSPTGAQDTQYF. CDR3 in DNA: TGTGCCAGCTCACCGACAGGGGCACAAGATACGCAGTATTTT.

This chain uses TRBV6-6 with TRBJ2-1; 9 bases line up with TRBD2. There are 15 residues in the CDR3. V was pared by 5 bases and J by 6 bases, with 8 bases of the junction left unmatched. Germline assignment: CDR1 MNHNY and CDR2 SVGAGI (reference sequence). The CDR3, as DNA: TGTGCCAGCAGTCCGAGCGGGGGGAGCCTCAATGAGCAGTTCTTC. Protein: CASSPSGGSLNEQFF.

This chain uses TRBV7-9 with TRBJ1-6; D possibly corresponds to TRBD1 (5 bases). V lost 6 bases, J lost 10 bases, and 10 bases lay in between. Germline loops: CDR1 SEHNR, CDR2 FQNEAQ (reference sequence). The CDR3 has 12 residues. CDR3 sequence: CASSSGDSPLHF. In nucleotides, the CDR3 is TGTGCCAGCAGTAGCGGGGACTCACCCCTCCACTTT.

CDR3: CASSLNSLTDEQFF. CDR3 DNA sequence: TGTGCCAGCAGTTTAAACTCATTGACGGATGAGCAGTTCTTC. The chain uses TRBV28 and TRBJ2-1; D is undetermined. The CDR3 covers 14 residues. The V end lost 2 bases, the J end lost 8 bases, and 13 bases lay between the germline ends. The germline V gene has CDR1 MDHEN and CDR2 SYDVKM.

As for this clone: One junction end does not reproduce the germline sequence, and a read error may be involved. The V call is TRBV6-6, the J call TRBJ2-5; no clear D gene. The CDR3 contains 13 residues. Germline assignment: CDR1 MNHNY and CDR2 SVGAGI (reference sequence). In DNA, the CDR3 is TGTGCCAGCAGTGATGTTTTAAGCACCGCGGTAGACTTC. Translation: CASSDVLSTAVDF.

The chain couples TRBV6-5 to TRBJ2-7, with D possibly matching TRBD2 (5 bases). The CDR3 sequence is 14 residues long. In germline, CDR1 is MNHEY, CDR2 SVGAGI. Deletions cut 4 bases from V and 4 bases from J, with 14 bases between. In nucleotides, the CDR3 is TGTGCCAGCAGTTTGTGGGGAGATGGGTACGAGCAGTACTTC. Translated: CASSLWGDGYEQYF.

The J gene is TRBJ2-1, the V gene TRBV27; 8 positions match TRBD1. This CDR3 spans 12 amino acids. V lost 8 bases and J lost 9; bases outside the gene matches: 6. Germline assignment: CDR1 MNHEY and CDR2 SMNVEV (reference sequence). CDR3 residues: CASGQGTVEQFF. The DNA for the CDR3 is TGTGCCAGCGGACAGGGAACCGTTGAGCAGTTCTTC.

Only one count was recorded for this clone. This rearrangement joins TRBV2 to TRBJ2-3; 8 bases agree with TRBD2. Germline loops: CDR1 SNHLY, CDR2 FYNNEI. Losses at the gene ends were 2 bases for V and 6 bases for J; bases not matched to a gene: 10. The length of the CDR3 is 16 residues. In nucleotides, the CDR3 is TGTGCCAGCAGTGAACTCCCGGGACTAGGGGGGGATACGCAGTATTTT. Encoded protein: CASSELPGLGGDTQYF.

The chain carries TRBV7-9 and TRBJ1-1; D unresolved. Germline CDR1 and CDR2: SEHNR and FQNEAQ (reference sequence). The V end was cut by 0 bases, the J end by 8 bases, with 7 bases between. The CDR3 is 12 residues long. CDR3 DNA sequence: TGTGCCAGCAGCTTAGCTAGCCAGGAAGCTTTCTTT. Residues: CASSLASQEAFF.

The chain couples TRBV6-5 to TRBJ2-1; 10 bases match TRBD2. The CDR3 sequence is 15 residues long. The V and J ends lost 7 bases and 0 bases, in that order; junction bases with no gene match: 3. The germline gives CDR1 MNHEY, CDR2 SVGAGI. The CDR3 DNA is TGTGCCAGCACTACTAGCGGGAACTCCTACAATGAGCAGTTCTTC. The encoded protein is CASTTSGNSYNEQFF.

This clone has a handful of counts. J is TRBJ1-1 and V is TRBV28, with TRBD1 identical over 7 bases. V lost 5 bases, J lost 8 bases, and 5 bases stayed unmatched. Germline-derived CDR1 and CDR2 are MDHEN and SYDVKM. This CDR3 has 12 residues. The CDR3 region has the DNA TGTGCCAGCAGTACCCAGACAGGGGAAGCTTTCTTT. Translation gives CASSTQTGEAFF.

This chain uses TRBV10-3 with TRBJ2-7; possible D gene TRBD2, 5 bases. Trimming took 10 bases from V and 2 from J, leaving 12 bases between them. The CDR3 has 12 residues. Germline V gene data show CDR1 as ENHRY and CDR2 as SYGVKD. CDR3 amino acids: CATFSEAYEQYF. The CDR3 DNA is TGTGCCACCTTTAGCGAGGCCTACGAGCAGTACTTC.

The rearrangement joins TRBV7-2 to TRBJ2-3; 13 positions match TRBD2. CDR1 is SGHTA, CDR2 FQGNSA, per germline. With V trimmed by 0 bases and J by 2 bases, 5 bases remained unmatched. The CDR3 contains 18 residues. The CDR3 nucleotides are TGTGCCAGCAGCTTAGCGGCGGGACTAGCGGGGCTCACAGATACGCAGTATTTT. It codes for CASSLAAGLAGLTDTQYF.

The CDR3 here is CAISEPRLAAVGELFF. The CDR3 coding sequence is TGTGCCATCAGTGAGCCCCGATTGGCGGCGGTCGGGGAGCTGTTTTTT. The chain uses TRBV10-3 and TRBJ2-2; D gene ambiguous. Trimming removed 2 bases from V and 7 bases from J, with 17 bases in between. Germline lookup yields CDR1 ENHRY and CDR2 SYGVKD. CDR3 length equals 16 residues.

Of note for this clone: Mismatch with germline at one junction end may stem from a read error. The chain carries TRBV10-3 and TRBJ1-1, with D unclear. This CDR3 is 14 amino acids long. Per the germline V gene, CDR1 is ENHRY and CDR2 is SYGVKD. The CDR3 here is CAIRELEGDTEAFF. As DNA, the CDR3 is TGTGCCATCAGGGAGTTAGAGGGTGACACTGAAGCTTTCTTT.

The chain combines TRBV11-3 with TRBJ2-7; D unresolved. This CDR3 is built from 13 residues. Trimming left V 4 bases short and J 4 bases short, with 11 bases between. Germline V gene sequence: CDR1 SGHNT, CDR2 YENEEA. In DNA form, the CDR3 reads TGTGCCAGCAGCTCATCCCCGGGTTACGAGCAGTACTTC. Translating gives CASSSSPGYEQYF.

With respect to this clone: The sample holds other DNA sequences that translate to the same CDR3. The rearrangement uses TRBV2 and TRBJ1-1; D uncertain. The CDR3 extends over 11 amino acids. The germline V and J ends were trimmed by 8 bases and 2 bases, with 6 bases remaining between them. Germline loops: CDR1 SNHLY, CDR2 FYNNEI. In DNA, the CDR3 is TGTGCCAGCTCAACCAACACTGAAGCTTTCTTT. This sequence encodes CASSTNTEAFF. The complete variable domain, with remaining parts taken from reference TRBV2 and TRBJ1-1, reads EPEVTQTPSHQVTQMGQEVILRCVPISNHLYFYWYRQILGQKVEFLVSFYNNEISEKSEIFDDQFSVERPDGSNFTLKIRSTKLEDSAMYFCASSTNTEAFFGQGTRLTVV.

J is TRBJ2-1 and V is TRBV29-1, with 9 positions matching TRBD2. Germline lookup yields CDR1 SQVTM and CDR2 ANQGSEA. Unmatched junction bases numbered 5, after V lost 4 bases and J lost 4 bases. CDR3 length equals 14 residues. CDR3 amino acids: CSVVLAGLYNEQFF. In DNA form, the CDR3 reads TGCAGCGTTGTTCTAGCGGGGCTATACAATGAGCAGTTCTTC.